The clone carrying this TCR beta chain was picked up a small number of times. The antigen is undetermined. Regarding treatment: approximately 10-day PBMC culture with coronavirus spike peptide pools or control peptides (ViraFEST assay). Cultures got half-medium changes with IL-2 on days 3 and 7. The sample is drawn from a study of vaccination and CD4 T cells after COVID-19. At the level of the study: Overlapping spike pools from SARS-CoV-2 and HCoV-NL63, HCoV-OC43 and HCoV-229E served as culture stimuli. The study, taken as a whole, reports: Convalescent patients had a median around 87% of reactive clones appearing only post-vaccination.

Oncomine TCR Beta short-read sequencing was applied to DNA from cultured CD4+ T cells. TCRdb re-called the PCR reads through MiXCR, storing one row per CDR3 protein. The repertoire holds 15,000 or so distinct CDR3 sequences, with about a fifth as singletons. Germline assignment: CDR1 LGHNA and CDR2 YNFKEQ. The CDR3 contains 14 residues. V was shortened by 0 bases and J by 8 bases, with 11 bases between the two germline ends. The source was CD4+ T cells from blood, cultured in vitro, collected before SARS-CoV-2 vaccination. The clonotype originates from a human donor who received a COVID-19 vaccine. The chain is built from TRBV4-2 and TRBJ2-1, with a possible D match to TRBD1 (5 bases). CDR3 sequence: CASSQEGRADEQFF. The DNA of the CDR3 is TGTGCCAGCAGCCAAGAAGGCAGGGCGGATGAGCAGTTCTTC.